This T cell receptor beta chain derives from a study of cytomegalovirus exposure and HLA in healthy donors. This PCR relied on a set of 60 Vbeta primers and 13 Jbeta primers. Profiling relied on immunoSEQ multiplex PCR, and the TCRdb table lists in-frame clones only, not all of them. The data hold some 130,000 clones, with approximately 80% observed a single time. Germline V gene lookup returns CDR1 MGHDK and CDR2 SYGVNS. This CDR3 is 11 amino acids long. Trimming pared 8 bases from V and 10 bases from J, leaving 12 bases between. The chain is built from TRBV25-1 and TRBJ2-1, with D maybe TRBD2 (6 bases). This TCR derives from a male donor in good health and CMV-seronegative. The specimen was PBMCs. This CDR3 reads CASGGTLEQFF. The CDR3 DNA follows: TGTGCCAGCGGCGGGACTCTGGAGCAGTTCTTC.